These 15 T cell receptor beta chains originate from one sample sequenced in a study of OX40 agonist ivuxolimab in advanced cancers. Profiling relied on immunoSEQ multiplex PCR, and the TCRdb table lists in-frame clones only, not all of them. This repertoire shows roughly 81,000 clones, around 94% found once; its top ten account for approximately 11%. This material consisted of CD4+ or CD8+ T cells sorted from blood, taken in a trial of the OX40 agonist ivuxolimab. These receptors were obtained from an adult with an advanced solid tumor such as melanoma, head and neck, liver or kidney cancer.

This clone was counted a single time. CDR3 protein: CASSYSGPGELFF. For the CDR3, the DNA is TGTGCCAGCAGTTACTCAGGCCCCGGGGAGCTGTTTTTT. The V call is TRBV6-5, the J call TRBJ2-2; D remains ambiguous. Germline V lookup: CDR1 MNHEY, CDR2 SVGAGI. This CDR3 contains 13 residues. V lost 0 bases to trimming and J lost 6 bases, with 5 bases between them.

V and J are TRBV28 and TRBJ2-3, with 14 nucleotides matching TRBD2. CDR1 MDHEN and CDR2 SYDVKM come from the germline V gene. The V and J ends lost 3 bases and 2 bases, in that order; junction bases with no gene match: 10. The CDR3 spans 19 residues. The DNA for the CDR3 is TGTGCCAGCAGTTTCACCCTGACTAGCGGGAGGGCGGTCACAGATACGCAGTATTTT. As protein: CASSFTLTSGRAVTDTQYF.

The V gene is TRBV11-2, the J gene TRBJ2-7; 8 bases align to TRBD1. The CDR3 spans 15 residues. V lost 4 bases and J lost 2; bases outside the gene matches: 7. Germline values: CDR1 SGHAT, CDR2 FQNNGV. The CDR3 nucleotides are TGTGCCAGCAGCTCCCCCGACAGGGGCCCCTACGAGCAGTACTTC. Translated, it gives CASSSPDRGPYEQYF.

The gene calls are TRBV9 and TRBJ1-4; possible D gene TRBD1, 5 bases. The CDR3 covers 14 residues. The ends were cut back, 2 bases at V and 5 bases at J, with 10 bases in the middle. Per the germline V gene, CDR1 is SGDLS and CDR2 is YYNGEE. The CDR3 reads CASSVGRANEKLFF. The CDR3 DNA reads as TGTGCCAGCAGCGTGGGCAGGGCGAATGAAAAACTGTTTTTT.

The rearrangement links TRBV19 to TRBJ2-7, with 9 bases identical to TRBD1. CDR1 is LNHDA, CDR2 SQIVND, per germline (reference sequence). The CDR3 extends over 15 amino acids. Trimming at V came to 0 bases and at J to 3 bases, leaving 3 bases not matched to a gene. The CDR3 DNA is TGTGCCAGTAGTATAGATGGGACAGGGTTCTACGAGCAGTACTTC. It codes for CASSIDGTGFYEQYF.

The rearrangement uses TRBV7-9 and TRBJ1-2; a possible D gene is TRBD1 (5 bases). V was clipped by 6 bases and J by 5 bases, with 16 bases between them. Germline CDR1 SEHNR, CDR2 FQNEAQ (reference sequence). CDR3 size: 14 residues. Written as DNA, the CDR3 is TGTGCCAGCAGTCCGGGCTCCTGGGGGTATGGCTACACCTTC. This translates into CASSPGSWGYGYTF.

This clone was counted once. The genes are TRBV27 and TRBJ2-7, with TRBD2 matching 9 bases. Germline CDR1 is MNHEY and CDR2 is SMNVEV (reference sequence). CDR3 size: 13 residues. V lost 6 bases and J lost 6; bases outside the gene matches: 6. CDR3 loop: CASRTSGASEQYF. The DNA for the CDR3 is TGTGCCAGCAGGACTAGCGGTGCGAGCGAGCAGTACTTC.

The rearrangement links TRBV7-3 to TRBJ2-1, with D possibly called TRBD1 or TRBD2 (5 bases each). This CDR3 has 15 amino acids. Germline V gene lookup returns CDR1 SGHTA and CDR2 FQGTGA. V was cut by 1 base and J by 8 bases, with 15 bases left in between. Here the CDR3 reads CASSLRAVQGDEQFF. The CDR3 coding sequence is TGTGCCAGCAGCTTAAGGGCCGTCCAGGGAGATGAGCAGTTCTTC.

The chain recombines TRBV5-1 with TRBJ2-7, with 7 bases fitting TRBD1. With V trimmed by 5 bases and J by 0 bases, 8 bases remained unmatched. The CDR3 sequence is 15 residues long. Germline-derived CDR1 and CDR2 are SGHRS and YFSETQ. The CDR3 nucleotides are TGCGCCAGCAGAACTGACAGGGCGAACTCCTACGAGCAGTACTTC. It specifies CASRTDRANSYEQYF.

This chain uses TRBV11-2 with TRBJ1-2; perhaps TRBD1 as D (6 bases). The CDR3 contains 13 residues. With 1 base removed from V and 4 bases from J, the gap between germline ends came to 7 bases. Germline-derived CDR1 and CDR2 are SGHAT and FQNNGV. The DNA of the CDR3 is TGTGCCAGCAGCTTAGGCAGGGGCTATGGCTACACCTTC. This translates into CASSLGRGYGYTF.

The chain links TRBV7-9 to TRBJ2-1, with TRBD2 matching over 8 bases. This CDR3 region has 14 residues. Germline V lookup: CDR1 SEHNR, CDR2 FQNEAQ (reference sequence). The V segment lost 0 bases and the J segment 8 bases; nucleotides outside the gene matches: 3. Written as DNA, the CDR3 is TGTGCCAGCAGCTTAGCAATCGGGGGGGATGAGCAGTTCTTC. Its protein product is CASSLAIGGDEQFF.

CDR3 DNA: TGTGCCAGCAGTAAGGACAGGGTGCTCGATTACGAGCAGTACTTC. The encoded protein is CASSKDRVLDYEQYF. This rearrangement joins TRBV6-1 to TRBJ2-7, with 8 bases matching TRBD1. Trimming took 5 bases from V and 4 from J; bases not matched to a gene: 10. CDR1 is MNHNS and CDR2 is SASEGT in the germline V gene. CDR3 length equals 15 residues.

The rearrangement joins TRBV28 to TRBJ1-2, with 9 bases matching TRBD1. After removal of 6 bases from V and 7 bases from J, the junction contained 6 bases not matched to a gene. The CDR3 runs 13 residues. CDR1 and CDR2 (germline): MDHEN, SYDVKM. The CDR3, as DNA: TGTGCCAGCAGCGAGGGACAGGGTTCTGGCTACACCTTC. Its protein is CASSEGQGSGYTF.

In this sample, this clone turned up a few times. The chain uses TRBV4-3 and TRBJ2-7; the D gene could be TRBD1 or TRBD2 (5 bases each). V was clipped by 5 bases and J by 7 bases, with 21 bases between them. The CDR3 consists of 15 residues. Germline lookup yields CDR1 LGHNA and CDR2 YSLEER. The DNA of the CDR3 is TGCGCCAGCAGCGGGGGTTGGGGACGGGCGGAGGAGCAGTACTTC. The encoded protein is CASSGGWGRAEEQYF.

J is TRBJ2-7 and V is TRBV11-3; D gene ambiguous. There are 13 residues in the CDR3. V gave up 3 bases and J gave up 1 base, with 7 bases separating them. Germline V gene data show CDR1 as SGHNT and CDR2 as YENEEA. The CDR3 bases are TGTGCCAGCAGCTTTTCATGGTCCTACGAGCAGTACTTC. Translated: CASSFSWSYEQYF.